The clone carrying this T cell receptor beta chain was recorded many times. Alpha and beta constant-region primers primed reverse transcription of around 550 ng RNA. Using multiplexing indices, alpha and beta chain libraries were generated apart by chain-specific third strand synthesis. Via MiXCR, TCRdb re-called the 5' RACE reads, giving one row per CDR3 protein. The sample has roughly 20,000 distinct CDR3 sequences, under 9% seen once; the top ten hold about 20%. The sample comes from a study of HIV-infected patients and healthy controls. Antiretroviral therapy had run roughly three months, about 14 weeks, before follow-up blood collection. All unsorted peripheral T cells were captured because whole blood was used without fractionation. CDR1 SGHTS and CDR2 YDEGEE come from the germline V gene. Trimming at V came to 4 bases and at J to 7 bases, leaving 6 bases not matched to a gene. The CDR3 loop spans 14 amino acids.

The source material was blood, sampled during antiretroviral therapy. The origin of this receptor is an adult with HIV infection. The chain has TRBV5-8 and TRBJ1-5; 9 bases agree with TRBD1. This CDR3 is CASSPGTGYQPQHF. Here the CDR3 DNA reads TGTGCCAGCAGCCCGGGGACAGGGTACCAGCCCCAGCATTTT.